The 21 T cell receptor beta chains given below trace back to one sample, sequenced in a study of OX40 agonist ivuxolimab in advanced cancers. Here immunoSEQ multiplex PCR was the method, and the copy in TCRdb shows in-frame clones only, minus some. The data contain tens of thousands of clones, around 84% of them singletons. Sequenced material: CD4+ or CD8+ T cells sorted from blood, taken in a trial of the OX40 agonist ivuxolimab. The receptor set was obtained from an adult with an advanced solid tumor such as melanoma, head and neck, liver or kidney cancer.

The chain recombines TRBV4-3 with TRBJ2-3; D not resolved. Germline V gene data show CDR1 as LGHNA and CDR2 as YSLEER. The CDR3 spans 14 residues. V lost 3 bases and J lost 1, with 8 bases in between. For the CDR3, the DNA is TGCGCCAGCAGCCAGGATTCAGGCACAGATACGCAGTATTTT. This gives the protein CASSQDSGTDTQYF.

This clone came up once. This chain joins TRBV6-1 and TRBJ2-3; the match to TRBD1 covers 9 bases. This CDR3 has 15 residues. CDR1 and CDR2 from the germline V gene are MNHNS and SASEGT. With V trimmed by 2 bases and J by 3 bases, 3 bases remained unmatched. CDR3 DNA: TGTGCCAGCAGTGAAAGACAGGGGGGGACAGATACGCAGTATTTT. This sequence encodes CASSERQGGTDTQYF.

This chain connects TRBV6-5 to TRBJ2-3; possible D gene TRBD2, 5 bases. In germline, CDR1 is MNHEY, CDR2 SVGAGI. There are 15 residues in the CDR3. V lost 3 bases and J lost 0, with 10 bases in between. The CDR3 sequence: CASSYRGESTDTQYF. The CDR3 region has the DNA TGTGCCAGCAGTTATCGTGGGGAGAGCACAGATACGCAGTATTTT.

The chain links TRBV29-1 to TRBJ1-2; 7 nucleotides line up with TRBD1. The CDR3 sequence is 14 residues long. In germline, CDR1 is SQVTM, CDR2 ANQGSEA. Trimming took 6 bases from V and 8 from J; bases not matched to a gene: 15. CDR3 protein: CSVMYIDRVWGYTF. CDR3 DNA: TGCAGCGTGATGTATATTGACAGGGTTTGGGGCTACACCTTC.

The gene calls are TRBV7-8 and TRBJ2-5, with 11 bases aligning to TRBD2. The CDR3 sequence is 16 residues long. Per the germline V gene, CDR1 is SGHVS and CDR2 is FQNEAQ. V shed 5 bases, J shed 4 bases, and the junction held 9 bases outside the gene matches. The CDR3 DNA reads as TGTGCCAGCAGCCCACCGCTAGCGGGGGGAGGAGAGACCCAGTACTTC. Protein sequence: CASSPPLAGGGETQYF.

V is TRBV11-2 and J is TRBJ1-6; D unclear. Trimming took 3 bases from V and 0 from J, leaving 6 bases between them. The CDR3 is 15 amino acids. The germline CDR1 and CDR2 sequences are SGHAT and FQNNGV. The CDR3 sequence: CASSFASSYNSPLHF. In nucleotides, the CDR3 is TGTGCCAGCAGCTTCGCGAGCTCCTATAATTCACCCCTCCACTTT. The entire variable domain, with the rest obtained from reference TRBV11-2 and TRBJ1-6, is as follows: EAGVAQSPRYKIIEKRQSVAFWCNPISGHATLYWYQQILGQGPKLLIQFQNNGVVDDSQLPKDRFSAERLKGVDSTLKIQPAKLEDSAVYLCASSFASSYNSPLHFGNGTRLTVT.

The CDR3: CASSFKPNTEAFF. The CDR3 DNA sequence: TGTGCCAGCAGCTTTAAGCCGAACACTGAAGCTTTCTTT. The V and J genes are TRBV7-6 and TRBJ1-1, with D uncertain. CDR1 is SGHVS, CDR2 FNYEAQ, per germline. This CDR3 spans 13 amino acids. With 3 bases removed from V and 1 base from J, the gap between germline ends came to 6 bases.

The rearrangement joins TRBV7-2 to TRBJ1-1; D is uncertain. Germline-derived CDR1 and CDR2 are SGHTA and FQGNSA. Trimming left V 2 bases short and J 5 bases short, with 9 bases between. This CDR3 has 13 residues. CDR3 coding DNA: TGTGCCAGCAGCTTAAGGCGGCAGACTGAAGCTTTCTTT. Amino acid sequence: CASSLRRQTEAFF.

This clone was observed a few times. The chain couples TRBV5-1 to TRBJ2-7, with unresolved D. V gave up 0 bases and J gave up 0 bases, with 7 bases separating them. Germline CDR1 is SGHRS and CDR2 is YFSETQ. This CDR3 contains 14 residues. DNA of the CDR3: TGCGCCAGCAGCTTGGCCCCGGCCTCCTACGAGCAGTACTTC. This sequence encodes CASSLAPASYEQYF.

The genes are TRBV19 and TRBJ2-5; 10 positions match TRBD1. The CDR3 is 14 residues long. With V trimmed by 4 bases and J by 2 bases, 1 base remained unmatched. Germline V lookup: CDR1 LNHDA, CDR2 SQIVND (reference sequence). The CDR3 sequence is CASSRQGAQETQYF. The DNA of the CDR3 is TGTGCCAGTAGTAGACAGGGGGCTCAAGAGACCCAGTACTTC.

The chain carries TRBV6-6 and TRBJ1-1, with D tentatively TRBD1 (6 bases). The CDR3 is 13 residues long. The germline V and J ends were trimmed by 4 bases and 1 base, with 7 bases remaining between them. The V gene's germline CDR1 is MNHNY and CDR2 SVGAGI (reference sequence). CDR3 loop: CASSSQGNTEAFF. The CDR3 DNA follows: TGTGCCAGCAGTTCACAGGGGAACACTGAAGCTTTCTTT.

The V gene is TRBV7-6, the J gene TRBJ2-3, with a tentative D call TRBD2 (5 bases). V was trimmed by 5 bases and J by 6 bases, leaving 15 bases between them. In germline, CDR1 is SGHVS, CDR2 FNYEAQ. The CDR3 consists of 14 residues. The CDR3 coding sequence is TGTGCCAGCAGCCAGGATGTACGAGGGGATACGCAGTATTTT. Residues: CASSQDVRGDTQYF.

About this clone itself: This CDR3 is also generated by other DNA sequences in the sample. This chain uses TRBV6-5 with TRBJ1-6; D not resolved. This CDR3 region has 13 residues. Germline CDR1 reads MNHEY; CDR2 reads SVGAGI. The V gene lost 3 bases and the J gene lost 6 bases, with 6 bases spanning the gap. This chain's CDR3 is CASSYGSNSPLHF. As DNA, the CDR3 is TGTGCCAGCAGTTATGGTAGTAATTCACCCCTCCACTTT.

The chain recombines TRBV9 with TRBJ2-5; D remains ambiguous. V dropped 2 bases and J dropped 5 bases, with 13 bases sitting between them. The germline CDR1 and CDR2 sequences are SGDLS and YYNGEE. This CDR3 has 14 residues. As DNA, the CDR3 is TGTGCCAGCAGCGTGTCGGGTCGGCCGGAGACCCAGTACTTC. Protein product: CASSVSGRPETQYF.

This clone was detected a few times. This sequence joins TRBV7-9 and TRBJ2-7; 13 bases match TRBD2. The CDR3 has 19 amino acids. Germline CDR1 and CDR2: SEHNR and FQNEAQ (reference sequence). Trimming removed 5 bases from V and 4 bases from J; junction bases left unmatched: 17. CDR3 bases: TGTGCCAGCAGCGGTACAGGGGAACTAGCGGGGGGGCGCTTATACGAGCAGTACTTC. This translates into CASSGTGELAGGRLYEQYF.

J is TRBJ2-7 and V is TRBV6-5; no reliable D call. Germline values: CDR1 MNHEY, CDR2 SVGAGI. The CDR3 is 13 residues long. V gave up 2 bases and J gave up 3 bases, with 8 bases separating them. The DNA of the CDR3 is TGTGCCAGCAGTTACGCGTCCAACTACGAGCAGTACTTC. Its protein product is CASSYASNYEQYF.

The V and J genes are TRBV9 and TRBJ1-4; 8 nucleotides align to TRBD1. The J segment lost 7 bases and the V segment lost 3 bases, leaving 8 bases of the junction unmatched. The CDR3 is 15 amino acids. The germline gives CDR1 SGDLS, CDR2 YYNGEE. Here the CDR3 reads CASSAQGVLGEKLFF. The DNA of the CDR3 is TGTGCCAGCAGCGCACAGGGGGTTTTGGGTGAAAAACTGTTTTTT.

V is TRBV19 and J is TRBJ2-1; D perhaps matches TRBD1 (5 bases). Looked up from germline, CDR1 is LNHDA and CDR2 is SQIVND (reference sequence). This CDR3 comprises 12 residues. Deletions cut 8 bases from V and 6 bases from J, with 11 bases between. DNA of the CDR3: TGTGCCAGTTCGGGCAGGGCCAATGAGCAGTTCTTC. It codes for CASSGRANEQFF.

The V gene is TRBV29-1, the J gene TRBJ2-1; D assignment may be TRBD1 or TRBD2 (6 bases each). V gave up 6 bases and J gave up 3 bases, with 18 bases separating them. CDR3 length: 15 amino acids. Germline V gene sequence: CDR1 SQVTM, CDR2 ANQGSEA. The CDR3 DNA follows: TGCAGCGTACCCAGGGGCGCGGGGCTCTACAATGAGCAGTTCTTC. Its translation: CSVPRGAGLYNEQFF.

The chain combines TRBV5-5 with TRBJ1-6; 9 nucleotides line up with TRBD1. The CDR3 has 15 amino acids. V lost 0 bases, J lost 7 bases, and 2 bases stayed unmatched. Germline-derived CDR1 and CDR2 are SGHKS and YYEKEE (reference sequence). The CDR3 DNA reads as TGTGCCAGCAGCTTGGGACAGGGGGTGAATTCACCCCTCCACTTT. This codes for CASSLGQGVNSPLHF. Full variable domain (missing parts from reference TRBV5-5 and TRBJ1-6): DAGVTQSPTHLIKTRGQQVTLRCSPISGHKSVSWYQQVLGQGPQFIFQYYEKEERGRGNFPDRFSARQFPNYSSELNVNALLLGDSALYLCASSLGQGVNSPLHFGNGTRLTVT.

This chain links TRBV6-5 with TRBJ1-1; D is uncertain. Germline CDR1 MNHEY, CDR2 SVGAGI. The CDR3 is 12 residues long. V dropped 10 bases and J dropped 1 base, with 10 bases sitting between them. The CDR3 DNA sequence: TGTGCCACCTATCGAGAGAACACTGAAGCTTTCTTT. Its translation: CATYRENTEAFF.